The 8 T cell receptor beta chains given below trace back to one sample, sequenced in a study of cytomegalovirus exposure and HLA in healthy donors. The PCR was carried out with 60 Vbeta primers and 13 Jbeta primers. Method: immunoSEQ multiplex PCR; TCRdb's copy keeps in-frame clones and lacks some. The table shows more than 90,000 clones, with roughly 80% occurring only once. Specimen: PBMCs. These receptors came from a middle-aged man in good health and CMV-seropositive.

This chain links TRBV28 with TRBJ1-2, with TRBD1 as a possible D gene (5 bases). The CDR3 is 12 residues long. Trimming removed 3 bases from V and 8 bases from J, with 10 bases in between. Germline CDR1 reads MDHEN; CDR2 reads SYDVKM. The chain's CDR3 is CASSLEGPGYTF. The CDR3 nucleotides are TGTGCCAGCAGTTTGGAGGGGCCCGGCTACACCTTC.

This chain joins TRBV2 and TRBJ1-5; 12 bases fit TRBD1. This CDR3 is built from 14 residues. V dropped 8 bases and J dropped 6; count of bases not matched to a gene: 5. Per the germline V gene, CDR1 is SNHLY and CDR2 is FYNNEI. This chain's CDR3 is CASGDRGPGQPQHF. The CDR3 nucleotides read TGTGCCAGCGGGGACAGGGGGCCCGGTCAGCCCCAGCATTTT.

The chain couples TRBV27 to TRBJ1-4; 9 bases match TRBD1. Per germline, CDR1 MNHEY and CDR2 SMNVEV (reference sequence). V was clipped by 5 bases and J by 8 bases; unmatched bases: 6. This CDR3 contains 14 residues. The CDR3 is CASSRTGVSEKLFF. For the CDR3, the DNA is TGTGCCAGCAGTAGGACAGGGGTATCGGAAAAACTGTTTTTT.

The V gene is TRBV6-5, the J gene TRBJ1-2; 8 bases map to TRBD1. Germline V gives CDR1 MNHEY, CDR2 SVGAGI. With 6 bases clipped from V and 8 bases from J, the junction kept 5 bases outside the gene matches. The CDR3 has 12 residues. The chain's CDR3 is CASRQGVGGYTF. In nucleotides, the CDR3 is TGTGCCAGCAGACAGGGGGTCGGGGGCTACACCTTC.

This chain uses TRBV6-1 with TRBJ2-1, with D tentatively TRBD1 (5 bases). Germline V gene lookup returns CDR1 MNHNS and CDR2 SASEGT. V was shortened by 6 bases and J by 9 bases, with 18 bases between the two germline ends. CDR3 length equals 14 residues. This chain's CDR3 is CASRDRAIRGEQFF. CDR3 DNA: TGTGCCAGCAGGGACCGGGCAATAAGGGGTGAGCAGTTCTTC.

The gene calls are TRBV11-2 and TRBJ2-1, with 10 bases that match TRBD1. Germline V lookup: CDR1 SGHAT, CDR2 FQNNGV. CDR3 length equals 18 residues. Trimming took 4 bases from V and 8 from J; bases not matched to a gene: 17. CDR3 in amino acids: CASSWGIFGTGELDEQFF. In nucleotides, the CDR3 is TGTGCCAGCAGCTGGGGGATATTCGGGACAGGGGAATTAGATGAGCAGTTCTTC.

The V gene is TRBV10-3, the J gene TRBJ2-7; 13 bases match TRBD2. The CDR3 consists of 18 residues. Germline V gene data show CDR1 as ENHRY and CDR2 as SYGVKD. With V trimmed by 1 base and J by 2 bases, 8 bases remained unmatched. CDR3 nucleotides: TGTGCCATCAGTGAGTTCCCCTTCACTAGCGGGAGGGCCTACGAGCAGTACTTC. It specifies CAISEFPFTSGRAYEQYF.

The V call is TRBV10-1, the J call TRBJ1-3, with D perhaps TRBD1 (5 bases). The CDR3 spans 13 residues. In germline, CDR1 is WNHNN, CDR2 SYGVQD (reference sequence). V was clipped by 5 bases and J by 4 bases, with 9 bases between them. CDR3 nucleotide sequence: TGCGCCAGCAGTTCCCAGGGAGGAAACACCATATATTTT. It codes for CASSSQGGNTIYF.